The clone carrying this T cell receptor (beta chain) has more than one count but fewer than ten. Its antigen is unknown. The data stem from a study of cytomegalovirus exposure and HLA in healthy donors. The PCR used 60 Vbeta and 13 Jbeta primers. The data were produced by immunoSEQ multiplex PCR, yet TCRdb's version contains in-frame clones alone and is incomplete. The table lists over 100,000 clones, 74% of them singletons. The CDR3 consists of 13 residues. Looked up from germline, CDR1 is SGHNT and CDR2 is YYREEE (reference sequence). V lost 0 bases and J 4 bases, leaving 7 bases between the germline ends. General study points: A highly shared variant cluster was judged a likely technical artifact. A later analysis found common viral pathogens apparently linked to several of the most significant clusters. In vitro, a few CMV-associated chains proved specific for CMV antigens.

V and J are TRBV5-4 and TRBJ1-1; D gene uncertain. This receptor was obtained from a man between 40 and 49 years old in good health and CMV-seropositive. The sequencing sample was made of PBMCs. This CDR3 reads CASSLAGSTEAFF. CDR3 coding DNA: TGTGCCAGCAGCTTGGCCGGGTCCACTGAAGCTTTCTTT.